Presented here are 18 T cell receptor beta chains from one specimen sequenced in a study of T cell responses to AZD1222 COVID-19 vaccine. Some clones are missing from TCRdb's copy, which holds only in-frame ones; the method was immunoSEQ multiplex PCR. The sample has under 95,000 clones; around 88% are singletons. Source: peripheral blood, taken 28 days after the second AZD1222 dose. The receptors originated from an adult who received the AZD1222 COVID-19 vaccine.

The chain employs TRBV24-1 and TRBJ2-1; no clear D. V was shortened by 4 bases and J by 5 bases, with 8 bases between the two germline ends. Germline V lookup: CDR1 KGHDR, CDR2 SFDVKD. This CDR3 is built from 13 residues. The CDR3 spells CATSEPNDNEQFF. CDR3 in DNA: TGTGCCACCAGTGAGCCTAACGACAATGAGCAGTTCTTC.

A word on this clone: The same CDR3 is also encoded by other DNA sequences in this sample. V usage is TRBV18 and J usage is TRBJ1-5; no reliable D call. This CDR3 has 13 residues. V gave up 2 bases and J gave up 5 bases, with 7 bases separating them. The germline gives CDR1 KGHSH, CDR2 LQKENI. CDR3: CASSPGRDQPQHF. The CDR3 nucleotides are TGTGCCAGCTCACCAGGGAGAGATCAGCCCCAGCATTTT.

The chain joins TRBV2 to TRBJ1-5, with TRBD1 matching over 9 bases. The germline V gene encodes CDR1 SNHLY and CDR2 FYNNEI. Germline trimming cut 0 bases from V and 6 bases from J; bases unmatched to any gene: 12. This CDR3 is 18 amino acids long. CDR3 protein: CASSEAPPGQGRFQPQHF. CDR3 bases: TGTGCCAGCAGTGAAGCCCCCCCGGGACAGGGTAGGTTTCAGCCCCAGCATTTT.

The chain carries TRBV5-4 and TRBJ2-1; perhaps TRBD1 as D (7 bases). This CDR3 spans 15 amino acids. Trimming pared 5 bases from V and 5 bases from J, leaving 17 bases between. CDR1 and CDR2 (germline): SGHNT, YYREEE (reference sequence). The CDR3 here is CASSFLGRGDNEQFF. The CDR3 nucleotides read TGTGCCAGCAGTTTCTTGGGCAGGGGGGACAATGAGCAGTTCTTC. Filled out from reference TRBV5-4 and TRBJ2-1, the complete variable domain reads ETGVTQSPTHLIKTRGQQVTLRCSSQSGHNTVSWYQQALGQGPQFIFQYYREEENGRGNFPPRFSGLQFPNYSSELNVNALELDDSALYLCASSFLGRGDNEQFFGPGTRLTVL.

This clone was picked up a small number of times. The rearrangement links TRBV19 to TRBJ2-7, with TRBD1 matching 7 bases. Germline CDR1 and CDR2: LNHDA and SQIVND (reference sequence). V was clipped by 7 bases and J by 0 bases; unmatched bases: 6. The CDR3 consists of 14 residues. CDR3 nucleotide sequence: TGTGCCAGTAACAGGGGCCTCGACTCCTACGAGCAGTACTTC. Translation gives CASNRGLDSYEQYF. The full variable domain, rest sourced from reference TRBV19 and TRBJ2-7, is DGGITQSPKYLFRKEGQNVTLSCEQNLNHDAMYWYRQDPGQGLRLIYYSQIVNDFQKGDIAEGYSVSREKKESFPLTVTSAQKNPTAFYLCASNRGLDSYEQYFGPGTRLTVT.

The rearrangement links TRBV28 to TRBJ1-6, with TRBD1 as a possible D gene (5 bases). V lost 9 bases to trimming and J lost 0 bases, with 15 bases between them. Per the germline V gene, CDR1 is MDHEN and CDR2 is SYDVKM. This CDR3 is built from 16 residues. CDR3 nucleotide sequence: TGTGCCAGTATGTGGGGGGGGAGCTCCTATAATTCACCCCTCCACTTT. Translated: CASMWGGSSYNSPLHF.

This chain connects TRBV3-1 (or the pseudogene TRBV3-2) to TRBJ2-7; D remains ambiguous. The CDR3 runs to 14 residues. Per the germline V gene, CDR1 is LGHDT and CDR2 is YNNKEL (reference sequence). V was trimmed by 1 base and J by 2 bases, leaving 9 bases between them. The CDR3 spells CASSQVGTPYEQYF. Here the CDR3 DNA reads TGTGCCAGCAGCCAAGTCGGCACCCCCTACGAGCAGTACTTC.

The chain is built from TRBV10-1 and TRBJ2-7; 9 bases map to TRBD1. V dropped 7 bases and J dropped 2; count of bases not matched to a gene: 9. CDR1 and CDR2 from the germline V gene are WNHNN and SYGVQD (reference sequence). CDR3 length: 15 residues. The CDR3 bases are TGCGCCAGCACCAAGCCGGGACAGGGCCCCTACGAGCAGTACTTC. It codes for CASTKPGQGPYEQYF.

The rearrangement joins TRBV5-1 to TRBJ2-7, with D uncertain. The CDR3 totals 13 residues. Trimming removed 0 bases from V and 4 bases from J, with 8 bases in between. CDR1 is SGHRS and CDR2 is YFSETQ in the germline V gene. The CDR3 bases are TGCGCCAGCAGCTTGGTGGGTATTTACGAGCAGTACTTC. This codes for CASSLVGIYEQYF.

This clone has just one count. The chain uses TRBV6-5 and TRBJ2-2, with D unresolved. The CDR3 totals 12 residues. The germline gives CDR1 MNHEY, CDR2 SVGAGI. The V end was cut by 10 bases, the J end by 4 bases, with 10 bases between. DNA for the CDR3: TGTGCCACCAAAAGGTTCACCGGGGAGCTGTTTTTT. This translates into CATKRFTGELFF.

This rearrangement joins TRBV6-7 to TRBJ1-4; 7 bases fit TRBD1. TRBV6-7 is labeled an ORF, and its function is uncertain. This CDR3 has 14 residues. V dropped 5 bases and J dropped 7; count of bases not matched to a gene: 7. Written as DNA, the CDR3 is TGTGCCAGCAGTATGACAGGGAGGGGTGAAAAACTGTTTTTT. Translated: CASSMTGRGEKLFF.

CDR3 in DNA: TGTGCCAGCAGCCCGGGACTCGTCTACGAGCAGTACTTC. Translation gives CASSPGLVYEQYF. The chain has TRBV11-2 and TRBJ2-7; tentative D call: TRBD2 (6 bases). Trimming shortened V by 5 bases and J by 3 bases, and 11 bases separated the two germline ends. This CDR3 comprises 13 residues. CDR1 and CDR2 from the germline V gene are SGHAT and FQNNGV.

The chain links TRBV27 to TRBJ1-5; D is uncertain. V was cut by 5 bases and J by 5 bases, with 10 bases left in between. The CDR3 sequence is 13 residues long. Germline V gives CDR1 MNHEY, CDR2 SMNVEV (reference sequence). In DNA form, the CDR3 reads TGTGCCAGCAGTCCCACTACTTATCAGCCCCAGCATTTT. This codes for CASSPTTYQPQHF.

This chain connects TRBV5-5 to TRBJ2-4; possibly TRBD1 for D (5 bases). The CDR3 has 16 amino acids. Per germline, CDR1 SGHKS and CDR2 YYEKEE (reference sequence). Trimming removed 4 bases at V and 1 base at J, with 15 bases between. CDR3 DNA sequence: TGTGCCAGCAGCGGGGCCTACTTCCAGGCCAAAAACATTCAGTACTTC. It codes for CASSGAYFQAKNIQYF.

The J gene is TRBJ1-1, the V gene TRBV9; a possible D gene is TRBD1 (5 bases). Germline V CDR1 and CDR2: SGDLS, YYNGEE. V lost 3 bases to trimming and J lost 1 base, with 7 bases between them. The CDR3 is made up of 13 amino acids. CDR3 residues: CASSAGGNTEAFF. Written as DNA, the CDR3 is TGTGCCAGCAGCGCTGGGGGGAACACTGAAGCTTTCTTT.

This clone has only one observation. The chain couples TRBV9 to TRBJ2-7; 8 nucleotides line up with TRBD1. The V gene's germline CDR1 is SGDLS and CDR2 YYNGEE. Unmatched junction bases numbered 4, after V lost 0 bases and J lost 2 bases. The CDR3 extends over 15 amino acids. DNA of the CDR3: TGTGCCAGCAGCGTAGGTCAGGGACAGGCCTACGAGCAGTACTTC. This gives the protein CASSVGQGQAYEQYF.

The chain uses TRBV6-5 and TRBJ1-5; 8 bases agree with TRBD1. The CDR3 runs 13 residues. After removal of 11 bases from V and 0 bases from J, the junction contained 3 bases not matched to a gene. Germline V gene sequence: CDR1 MNHEY, CDR2 SVGAGI. CDR3 protein: CAGGQVSNQPQHF. CDR3 DNA sequence: TGTGCCGGGGGACAGGTTAGCAATCAGCCCCAGCATTTT.

The DNA for the CDR3 is TGTGCCAGCAGCGAAAGAACCCAGCTCCCAGATACGCAGTATTTT. This encodes CASSERTQLPDTQYF. This chain connects TRBV4-2 to TRBJ2-3; D is unclear. The CDR3 has 15 residues. The V end lost 5 bases, the J end lost 4 bases, and 16 bases lay between the germline ends. Germline assignment: CDR1 LGHNA and CDR2 YNFKEQ.